This T cell receptor beta chain appears in the sequencing data of a study of beta chain features in type 1 diabetes. Study-level points and caveats: Shorter templates might be favored by PCR, and equally so in patients and in controls. Shortening that was moderate but significant affected the TCRB CDR3s of Type 1 diabetes patients in all four CD4+ subsets. Within patients, naive, central memory and Treg TCRB repertoires seemed more similar than within healthy donors.

V dropped 4 bases and J dropped 8; count of bases not matched to a gene: 13. The CDR3 loop spans 15 amino acids. Germline lookup yields CDR1 SGHTA and CDR2 FQGNSA. Points on this clone: Its antigen is still unknown.

The study reverse transcribed the entire isolated RNA, so it sequenced expressed TCRB transcripts. Sequencing of naive, central memory and regulatory T cell samples gave an average of approximately 3.8 million reads. Some clones are missing from TCRdb's copy, which holds only in-frame ones; the method was immunoSEQ multiplex PCR. Of roughly 150,000 clones listed, roughly 60% are singletons. CD45RO/CCR7/CD25/CD127/CD95/CD27 separated CD4+ naive, central memory, regulatory and stem cell-like memory cells by sorting. Material for sequencing was naive CD4+ T cells from blood. The clonotype originates from a man aged 25 to 45 with type 1 diabetes. The chain is built from TRBV7-2 and TRBJ1-2; 7 bases align to TRBD1. The CDR3 DNA sequence: TGTGCCAGCAGCTCGTACTCGACAGGGTGGGACGGCTACACCTTC. Residues: CASSSYSTGWDGYTF.